The 8 T cell receptor beta chains below all came from one sample that was sequenced in a study of CD4 T cells in relation to SARS-CoV-2 and coronaviruses. Before the COVID-19 pandemic, during about 2010-2019, CD4+ T cells were taken from unexposed donors. After about 11 days of culture, CD4+ T cells were isolated. Sequencing was performed with immunoSEQ multiplex PCR; in TCRdb, only in-frame clones are kept and a portion is missing. The repertoire consists of 25,000 to 35,000 clones, with more than 75% occurring once and the leading ten covering about 15%. What these receptors recognize is not known. Material: CD4+ T cells from PBMCs, cultured in vitro. The receptors were sampled from a human donor in good health.

V usage is TRBV5-5 and J usage is TRBJ2-7, with TRBD2 matching over 11 bases. With 4 bases clipped from V and 4 bases from J, the junction kept 7 bases outside the gene matches. The CDR3 covers 15 residues. CDR1 is SGHKS and CDR2 is YYEKEE in the germline V gene (reference sequence). CDR3 in amino acids: CASSPSTSGSYEQYF. As DNA, the CDR3 is TGTGCCAGCAGCCCCAGTACTAGCGGGAGTTACGAGCAGTACTTC.

This chain uses TRBV5-1 with TRBJ1-2; D might be TRBD1 (6 bases). CDR1 SGHRS and CDR2 YFSETQ come from the germline V gene. With 4 bases removed from V and 1 base from J, the gap between germline ends came to 14 bases. The CDR3 is 15 residues long. The CDR3 here is CASSLDSGLNYGYTF. The CDR3 DNA follows: TGCGCCAGCAGCCTGGACAGCGGACTTAACTATGGCTACACCTTC.

This clone showed up just a few times. The rearrangement joins TRBV7-9 to TRBJ1-2, with D maybe TRBD1 (6 bases). Between the trimmed V and J ends, which lost 0 bases and 6 bases, there was a span of 11 bases. Germline CDR1 is SEHNR and CDR2 is FQNEAQ (reference sequence). The CDR3 length is 14 residues. The CDR3 spells CASSLAVAGDGYTF. CDR3 in DNA: TGTGCCAGCAGCTTAGCGGTAGCAGGGGATGGCTACACCTTC.

The rearrangement links TRBV5-4 to TRBJ2-3; 7 bases are a match to TRBD2. This CDR3 is built from 14 residues. Germline V gives CDR1 SGHNT, CDR2 YYREEE (reference sequence). V shed 2 bases and J 3 bases; nucleotides not matched to a gene: 3. The CDR3 DNA sequence: TGTGCCAGCAGCTTTGCGGGGGAGACAGATACGCAGTATTTT. Its protein is CASSFAGETDTQYF.

This clone came up a few times. This sequence joins TRBV5-1 and TRBJ2-7, with TRBD2 matching 13 bases. The length of the CDR3 is 14 residues. The V and J ends lost 4 bases and 5 bases, in that order; junction bases with no gene match: 3. Per germline, CDR1 SGHRS and CDR2 YFSETQ. This chain's CDR3 is CASSPTSGRNEQYF. The CDR3 DNA follows: TGCGCCAGCAGCCCGACTAGCGGGAGGAACGAGCAGTACTTC. The entire variable domain, with the rest obtained from reference TRBV5-1 and TRBJ2-7, is as follows: KAGVTQTPRYLIKTRGQQVTLSCSPISGHRSVSWYQQTPGQGLQFLFEYFSETQRNKGNFPGRFSGRQFSNSRSEMNVSTLELGDSALYLCASSPTSGRNEQYFGPGTRLTVT.

The chain combines TRBV6-2 or TRBV6-3 with TRBJ1-1; tentatively, D is TRBD1 (6 bases). Germline V gives CDR1 MNHEY, CDR2 SVGEGT. Trimming cost V 2 bases and J 4 bases, with 8 bases left between them. The CDR3 sequence is 13 residues long. The CDR3 DNA sequence: TGTGCCAGCAGTTACCAGGGGACCACTGAAGCTTTCTTT. The encoded protein is CASSYQGTTEAFF.

This chain links TRBV5-1 with TRBJ1-1; D remains ambiguous. This CDR3 comprises 12 residues. Germline V CDR1 and CDR2: SGHRS, YFSETQ. Trimming pared 4 bases from V and 5 bases from J, leaving 9 bases between. DNA of the CDR3: TGCGCCAGCAGCCGTGATGGGACTGAAGCTTTCTTT. Translated, it gives CASSRDGTEAFF.

The V call is TRBV7-9, the J call TRBJ1-5; the D is unclear. In germline, CDR1 is SEHNR, CDR2 FQNEAQ (reference sequence). The CDR3 loop spans 14 amino acids. V was shortened by 1 base and J by 6 bases, with 10 bases between the two germline ends. CDR3 DNA sequence: TGTGCCAGCAGCTTAGAGGGTCAAAGTCAGCCCCAGCATTTT. This translates into CASSLEGQSQPQHF.